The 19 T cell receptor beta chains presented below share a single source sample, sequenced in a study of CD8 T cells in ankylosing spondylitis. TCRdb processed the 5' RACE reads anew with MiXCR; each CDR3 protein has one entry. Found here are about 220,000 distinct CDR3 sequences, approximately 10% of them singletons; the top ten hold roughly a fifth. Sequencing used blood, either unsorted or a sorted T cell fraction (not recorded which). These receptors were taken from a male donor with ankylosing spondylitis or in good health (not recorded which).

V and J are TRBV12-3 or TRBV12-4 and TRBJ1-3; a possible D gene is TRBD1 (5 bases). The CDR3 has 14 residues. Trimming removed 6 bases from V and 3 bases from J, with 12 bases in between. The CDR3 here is CASSPLGLGNTIYF. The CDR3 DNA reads TGTGCCAGCAGCCCCTTGGGACTTGGAAACACCATATATTTT.

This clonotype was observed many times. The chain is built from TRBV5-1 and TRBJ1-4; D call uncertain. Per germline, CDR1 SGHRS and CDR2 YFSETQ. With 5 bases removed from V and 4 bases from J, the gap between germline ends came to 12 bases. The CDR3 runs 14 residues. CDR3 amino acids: CASSQTDHNEKLFF. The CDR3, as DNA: TGCGCCAGCAGTCAGACGGATCATAATGAAAAACTGTTTTTT.

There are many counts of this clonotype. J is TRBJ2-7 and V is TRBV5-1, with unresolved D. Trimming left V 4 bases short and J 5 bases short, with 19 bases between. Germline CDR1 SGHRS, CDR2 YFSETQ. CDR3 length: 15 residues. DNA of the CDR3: TGCGCCAGCAGCCATGCCGCAACCGGACCCAACGAGCAGTACTTC. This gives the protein CASSHAATGPNEQYF.

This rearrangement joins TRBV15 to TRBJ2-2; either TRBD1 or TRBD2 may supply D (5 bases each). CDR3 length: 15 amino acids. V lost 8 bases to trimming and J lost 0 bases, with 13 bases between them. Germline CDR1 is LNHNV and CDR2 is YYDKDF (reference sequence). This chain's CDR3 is CATRDLGANTGELFF. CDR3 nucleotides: TGTGCCACCCGCGACTTGGGGGCGAACACCGGGGAGCTGTTTTTT.

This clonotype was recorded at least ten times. The CDR3 DNA sequence: TGTGCCAGCAGTAACAGGGGGGCAGCGAACAATGAGCAGTTCTTC. Translated, it gives CASSNRGAANNEQFF. This chain links TRBV6-5 with TRBJ2-1; 8 bases align to TRBD1. CDR1 and CDR2 (germline): MNHEY, SVGAGI. J lost 5 bases, V lost 5 bases, and 8 bases had no gene match. This CDR3 spans 15 amino acids.

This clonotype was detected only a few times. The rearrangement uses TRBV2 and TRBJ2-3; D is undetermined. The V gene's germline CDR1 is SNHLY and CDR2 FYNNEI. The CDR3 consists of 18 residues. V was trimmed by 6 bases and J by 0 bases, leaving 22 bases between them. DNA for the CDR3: TGTGCCAGCAGCGTTGACCTTCTAGAGCTCCAAAGCACAGATACGCAGTATTTT. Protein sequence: CASSVDLLELQSTDTQYF.

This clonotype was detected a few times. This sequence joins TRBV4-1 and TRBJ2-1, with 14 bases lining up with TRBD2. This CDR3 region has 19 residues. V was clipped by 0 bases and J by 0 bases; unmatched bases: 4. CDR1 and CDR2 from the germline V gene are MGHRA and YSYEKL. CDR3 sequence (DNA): TGCGCCAGCAGCCAAGATTTAGGACTAGCGGGGGGCTCCTACAATGAGCAGTTCTTC. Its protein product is CASSQDLGLAGGSYNEQFF.

DNA for the CDR3: TGTGCCAGCAGTCCCCTCCGACAGGGGGCGGTGTACAATGAGCAGTTCTTC. It specifies CASSPLRQGAVYNEQFF. This rearrangement joins TRBV12-3 or TRBV12-4 to TRBJ2-1; 10 bases map to TRBD1. Trimming took 5 bases from V and 4 from J; bases not matched to a gene: 11. This CDR3 is built from 17 residues.

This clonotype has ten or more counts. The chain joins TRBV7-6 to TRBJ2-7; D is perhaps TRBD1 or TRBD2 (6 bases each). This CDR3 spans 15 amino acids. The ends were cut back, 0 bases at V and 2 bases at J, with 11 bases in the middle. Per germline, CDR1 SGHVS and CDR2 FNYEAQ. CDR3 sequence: CASSLARGPAYEQYF. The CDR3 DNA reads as TGTGCCAGCAGCTTAGCCCGGGGGCCTGCCTACGAGCAGTACTTC.

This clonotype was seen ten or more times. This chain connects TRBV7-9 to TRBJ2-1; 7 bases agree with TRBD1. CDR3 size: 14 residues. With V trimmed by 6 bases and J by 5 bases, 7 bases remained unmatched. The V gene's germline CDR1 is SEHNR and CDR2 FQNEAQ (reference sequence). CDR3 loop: CASSPRDRNNEQFF. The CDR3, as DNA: TGTGCCAGCAGTCCTCGGGACAGAAACAATGAGCAGTTCTTC.

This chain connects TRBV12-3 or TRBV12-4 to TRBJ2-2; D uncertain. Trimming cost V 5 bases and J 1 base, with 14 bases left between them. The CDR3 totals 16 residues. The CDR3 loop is CASSELGTENTGELFF. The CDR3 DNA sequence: TGTGCCAGCAGTGAACTCGGAACAGAGAACACCGGGGAGCTGTTTTTT.

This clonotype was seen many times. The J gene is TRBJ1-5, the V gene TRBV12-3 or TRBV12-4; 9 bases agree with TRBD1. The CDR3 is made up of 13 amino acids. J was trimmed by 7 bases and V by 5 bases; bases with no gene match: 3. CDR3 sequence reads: CASSAGTGQPQHF. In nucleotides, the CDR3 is TGTGCCAGCAGTGCAGGGACAGGGCAGCCCCAGCATTTT.

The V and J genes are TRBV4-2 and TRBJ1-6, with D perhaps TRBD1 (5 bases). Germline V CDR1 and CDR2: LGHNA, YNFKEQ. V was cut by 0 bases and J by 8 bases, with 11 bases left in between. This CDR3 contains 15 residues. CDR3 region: CASSQDSGFDSPLHF. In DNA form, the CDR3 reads TGTGCCAGCAGCCAAGATTCAGGGTTCGATTCACCCCTCCACTTT.

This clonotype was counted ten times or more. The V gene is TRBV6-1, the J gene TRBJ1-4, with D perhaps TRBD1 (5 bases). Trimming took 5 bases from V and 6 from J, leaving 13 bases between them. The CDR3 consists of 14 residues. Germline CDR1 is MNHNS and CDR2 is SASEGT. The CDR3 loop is CASSQGKRDEKLFF. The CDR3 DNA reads TGTGCCAGCAGTCAGGGCAAGCGGGATGAAAAACTGTTTTTT.

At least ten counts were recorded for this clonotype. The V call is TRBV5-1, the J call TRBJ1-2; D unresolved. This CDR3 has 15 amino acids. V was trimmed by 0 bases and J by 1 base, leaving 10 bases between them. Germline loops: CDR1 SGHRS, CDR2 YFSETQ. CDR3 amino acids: CASSLVTPGNYGYTF. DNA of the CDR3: TGCGCCAGCAGCTTGGTAACACCTGGTAACTATGGCTACACCTTC.

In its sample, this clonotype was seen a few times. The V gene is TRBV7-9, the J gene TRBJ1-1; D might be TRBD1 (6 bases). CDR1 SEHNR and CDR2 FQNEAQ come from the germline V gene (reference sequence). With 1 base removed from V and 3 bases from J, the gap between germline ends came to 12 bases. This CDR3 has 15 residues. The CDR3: CASSLGGAVDTEAFF. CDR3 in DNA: TGTGCCAGCAGCTTAGGGGGGGCGGTGGACACTGAAGCTTTCTTT.

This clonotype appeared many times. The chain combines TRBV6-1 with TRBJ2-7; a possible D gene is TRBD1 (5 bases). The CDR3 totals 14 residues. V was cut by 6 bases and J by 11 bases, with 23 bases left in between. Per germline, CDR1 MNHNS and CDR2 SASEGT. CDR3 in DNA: TGTGCCAGCAGCCCGTTTGTCTACAGGTCCCGGGAGTACTTC. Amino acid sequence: CASSPFVYRSREYF.

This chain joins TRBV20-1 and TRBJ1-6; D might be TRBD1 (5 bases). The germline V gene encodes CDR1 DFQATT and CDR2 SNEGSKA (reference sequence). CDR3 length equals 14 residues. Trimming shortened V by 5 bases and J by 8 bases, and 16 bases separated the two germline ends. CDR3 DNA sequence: TGCAGTGCTGGGCCCGCCAGGGCAGATTCACCCCTCCACTTT. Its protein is CSAGPARADSPLHF.

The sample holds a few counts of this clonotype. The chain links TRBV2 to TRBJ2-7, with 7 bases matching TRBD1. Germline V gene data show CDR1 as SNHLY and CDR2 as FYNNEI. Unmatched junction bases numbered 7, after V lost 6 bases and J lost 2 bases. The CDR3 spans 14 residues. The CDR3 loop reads CASRIQGPTYEQYF. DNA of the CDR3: TGTGCCAGCAGAATACAGGGGCCCACCTACGAGCAGTACTTC.